This TCR beta chain was obtained from a study of T cell responses to AZD1222 COVID-19 vaccine. The wider study: Investigators merged groups given second doses at roughly 4 or roughly 12 weeks. Overall study results and limits: Across the whole spike, CD4 TCRs peaked at regions 160-218 and 743-854.

Only in-frame clones appear in the TCRdb table, and some are missing; sequencing was by immunoSEQ multiplex PCR. The table records approximately 100,000 clones, about 89% of them present only once. In germline, CDR1 is MNHEY, CDR2 SVGAGI. The CDR3 is 16 residues long. With 0 bases clipped from V and 5 bases from J, the junction kept 3 bases outside the gene matches. As to this clone: Its antigen is not known.

The rearrangement joins TRBV6-5 to TRBJ2-2, with 10 bases identical to TRBD1. Here the sequenced sample was peripheral blood, taken on day 0 of AZD1222 vaccination. This TCR derives from an adult in good health. The DNA of the CDR3 is TGTGCCAGCAGTTACTCGGGACAGGGGAAAACCGGGGAGCTGTTTTTT. It specifies CASSYSGQGKTGELFF.